These T cell receptor beta chains were read from a single sample in a study of cytomegalovirus exposure and HLA in healthy donors. TCRdb's table, derived via immunoSEQ multiplex PCR, lists solely in-frame clones and lacks some. The data show about 140,000 clones, approximately 80% seen once. Sequencing was performed on PBMCs. These receptors were collected from a woman aged 40 to 50 in good health and CMV-seronegative. Each CDR3 is given with its conserved first and last residue. A D gene is named only where the DNA matches it firmly. Size values are once, few and many counts, or a class for expanded clones, and some rows have none.

clone_size,v_call,d_call,j_call,cdr3_nt,cdr3_aa
NA,TRBV18,NA,TRBJ1-1,TGTGCCAGCTCACTTTCAGGGGTCGCGAACACTGAAGCTTTCTTT,CASSLSGVANTEAFF
NA,TRBV30,NA,TRBJ2-2,TGTGCCTGGAGCGAGGACAGTTTCGCGAACACCGGGGAGCTGTTTTTT,CAWSEDSFANTGELFF
NA,TRBV7-6,TRBD2,TRBJ2-7,TGTGCCAGCAGTAATCGACTAGCCTCCTACGAGCAGTACTTC,CASSNRLASYEQYF
NA,TRBV6-5,NA,TRBJ2-6,TGTGCCAGCAACGAGGGTTCCGGGGCCAACGTCCTGACTTTC,CASNEGSGANVLTF
NA,TRBV10-1,NA,TRBJ2-7,TGCGCCAGCAGTGAGTCGCACAGCGGCTACGAGCAGTACTTC,CASSESHSGYEQYF
NA,TRBV2,TRBD1,TRBJ1-2,TGTGCCAGCAGTCCAGGGACAGGGAACGGCTACACCTTC,CASSPGTGNGYTF
NA,TRBV4-1,TRBD1,TRBJ2-7,TGCGCCAGCAGCCAACACAGGGGAATCTACGAGCAGTACTTC,CASSQHRGIYEQYF
NA,TRBV10-1,NA,TRBJ1-1,TGCGCCAGCAGTGTCGGGGGGAACACTGAAGCTTTCTTT,CASSVGGNTEAFF
NA,TRBV6-1,NA,TRBJ1-2,TGTGCCAGCAATCTTGGGCAGGGCGGTGGCTACACCTTC,CASNLGQGGGYTF
NA,TRBV10-3,TRBD1,TRBJ1-6,TGTGCCATCAGGGAACAGGGGCGTGGACGGTCTGGGAATTCACCCCTCCACTTT,CAIREQGRGRSGNSPLHF
NA,TRBV5-1,NA,TRBJ1-2,TGCGCCAGCAGCCCAGGCCCAGCTAACTATGGCTACACCTTC,CASSPGPANYGYTF
NA,TRBV6-5,NA,TRBJ2-5,TGTGCCAGCAGTAGGGGTAGGGGAGAGACCCAGTACTTC,CASSRGRGETQYF
once,TRBV18,NA,TRBJ1-1,TGTGCCAGCTCACCCGGGACATTTGAAGCTTTCTTT,CASSPGTFEAFF
NA,TRBV10-1,TRBD2,TRBJ2-5,TGCGCCAGCAGTTTCGGGACTAGCGGGAGCGGCGAGACCCAGTACTTC,CASSFGTSGSGETQYF